The 27 T cell receptor beta chains given below trace back to one sample, sequenced in a study of memory CD4+ T cells and cytomegalovirus serostatus. Libraries were prepared by immunoSEQ multiplex PCR; TCRdb keeps only in-frame clonotypes and omits some of them. The sample records approximately 63,000 clones, about three quarters being singletons. Single viable CD3+CD4+CD8-CD45RO+ cells were sorted as the memory CD4+ T cells. The sample consisted of memory CD4+ T cells from blood. The source is an adult in good health and CMV-seronegative. Some clones in this sample may be carry-over from other donors' samples.

This chain connects TRBV25-1 to TRBJ1-4; a possible D gene is TRBD1 (5 bases). This CDR3 is 15 amino acids long. The V gene lost 5 bases and the J gene lost 8 bases, with 18 bases spanning the gap. CDR1 and CDR2 (germline): MGHDK, SYGVNS. CDR3 loop: CASSPVGAGYEKLFF. CDR3 coding DNA: TGTGCCAGCAGTCCCGTTGGGGCAGGGTACGAAAAACTGTTTTTT. The full variable domain, completed using reference TRBV25-1 and TRBJ1-4, is EADIYQTPRYLVIGTGKKITLECSQTMGHDKMYWYQQDPGMELHLIHYSYGVNSTEKGDLSSESTVSRIRTEHFPLTLESARPSHTSQYLCASSPVGAGYEKLFFGSGTQLSVL.

There are a few counts of this clone. The chain joins TRBV5-1 to TRBJ1-2; 7 bases are a match to TRBD1. The germline V gene has CDR1 SGHRS and CDR2 YFSETQ. V gave up 4 bases and J gave up 7 bases; unmatched junction bases: 10. This CDR3 has 14 amino acids. CDR3 sequence (DNA): TGCGCCAGCAGCCGGGGACAGTCGTTAAGTGGCTACACCTTC. Translating gives CASSRGQSLSGYTF.

The chain has TRBV9 and TRBJ2-1, with 9 positions matching TRBD1. This CDR3 spans 15 amino acids. The J segment lost 9 bases and the V segment lost 4 bases, leaving 11 bases of the junction unmatched. Per germline, CDR1 SGDLS and CDR2 YYNGEE. The CDR3 DNA follows: TGTGCCAGCAGCAGAAGGACAGGGGAGGGATCTGAGCAGTTCTTC. This translates into CASSRRTGEGSEQFF. Drawing the rest from reference TRBV9 and TRBJ2-1, the complete variable domain is DSGVTQTPKHLITATGQRVTLRCSPRSGDLSVYWYQQSLDQGLQFLIQYYNGEERAKGNILERFSAQQFPDLHSELNLSSLELGDSALYFCASSRRTGEGSEQFFGPGTRLTVL.

The chain employs TRBV5-6 and TRBJ2-3; the match to TRBD1 covers 9 bases. The CDR3 spans 18 residues. After removal of 0 bases from V and 5 bases from J, the junction contained 13 bases not matched to a gene. CDR1 SGHDT and CDR2 YYEEEE come from the germline V gene. CDR3 in amino acids: CASSLGDRGFLFGDTQYF. CDR3 nucleotides: TGTGCCAGCAGCTTGGGTGACAGGGGGTTTTTATTCGGAGATACGCAGTATTTT. The full variable domain, completed using reference TRBV5-6 and TRBJ2-3, is DAGVTQSPTHLIKTRGQQVTLRCSPKSGHDTVSWYQQALGQGPQFIFQYYEEEERQRGNFPDRFSGHQFPNYSSELNVNALLLGDSALYLCASSLGDRGFLFGDTQYFGPGTRLTVL.

This clone was picked up a small number of times. The chain joins TRBV5-4 to TRBJ1-1; weak D call: TRBD1 (5 bases). V gave up 5 bases and J gave up 4 bases, with 15 bases separating them. Germline V lookup: CDR1 SGHNT, CDR2 YYREEE (reference sequence). CDR3 length equals 14 residues. CDR3 protein: CASRRALGGTEAFF. In DNA form, the CDR3 reads TGTGCCAGCAGACGAGCATTGGGGGGCACTGAAGCTTTCTTT.

The chain carries TRBV19 and TRBJ2-1; 9 bases align to TRBD2. The junction had 13 bases not matched to a gene; V was cut back by 7 bases and J by 0 bases. CDR1 is LNHDA, CDR2 SQIVND, per germline (reference sequence). The CDR3 loop spans 18 amino acids. As DNA, the CDR3 is TGTGCCAGTACCCCAGGTGGTCTAGCGGGGAGCTCCTACAATGAGCAGTTCTTC. It is translated as CASTPGGLAGSSYNEQFF.

This clone was found once. V gene TRBV6-4 combines with J gene TRBJ1-2; TRBD1 matches at 9 bases. This CDR3 has 15 residues. Per germline, CDR1 MRHNA and CDR2 SNTAGT. J was trimmed by 8 bases and V by 0 bases; bases with no gene match: 7. The DNA for the CDR3 is TGTGCCAGCAGTGACTCGGGCCGGGACAGGGTCGGCTACACCTTC. It translates to CASSDSGRDRVGYTF.

The rearrangement joins TRBV19 to TRBJ2-2; TRBD1 might be the D (5 bases). This CDR3 has 18 residues. V was shortened by 1 base and J by 0 bases, with 15 bases between the two germline ends. Germline V lookup: CDR1 LNHDA, CDR2 SQIVND (reference sequence). The CDR3 protein is CASSIVPLQGTNTGELFF. CDR3 in DNA: TGTGCCAGTAGTATAGTCCCACTTCAGGGTACGAACACCGGGGAGCTGTTTTTT.

The J gene is TRBJ2-7, the V gene TRBV19; the D is unclear. There are 16 residues in the CDR3. Germline V lookup: CDR1 LNHDA, CDR2 SQIVND (reference sequence). V was shortened by 3 bases and J by 3 bases, with 18 bases between the two germline ends. The CDR3 DNA follows: TGTGCCAGTAGTATTGGTGGGCCCGTACCGGGCTACGAGCAGTACTTC. Protein sequence: CASSIGGPVPGYEQYF.

The chain links TRBV7-9 to TRBJ2-3, with D uncertain. Trimming took 5 bases from V and 0 from J, leaving 6 bases between them. The CDR3 has 13 amino acids. CDR1 is SEHNR and CDR2 is FQNEAQ in the germline V gene (reference sequence). The CDR3, as DNA: TGTGCCAGCAGCGGATACAGCACAGATACGCAGTATTTT. Protein: CASSGYSTDTQYF.

V usage is TRBV2 and J usage is TRBJ1-3, with 7 bases that match TRBD1. The ends lost 4 bases at V and 3 bases at J; junction bases unmatched: 6. The CDR3 sequence is 15 residues long. In germline, CDR1 is SNHLY, CDR2 FYNNEI. The CDR3 loop is CASSVEGASGNTIYF. In nucleotides, the CDR3 is TGTGCCAGCAGTGTGGAGGGGGCGAGTGGAAACACCATATATTTT.

The J gene is TRBJ1-4, the V gene TRBV2; unclear D gene. Germline assignment: CDR1 SNHLY and CDR2 FYNNEI. V shed 7 bases and J shed 5 bases, with 11 bases lying between them. The CDR3 is 13 amino acids. CDR3 residues: CASMRALNEKLFF. DNA of the CDR3: TGTGCCAGCATGAGGGCCCTGAATGAAAAACTGTTTTTT.

Only a few counts were recorded for this clone. The chain joins TRBV2 to TRBJ1-5; TRBD1 aligns across 7 bases. CDR3 length: 13 amino acids. Losses at the gene ends were 6 bases for V and 5 bases for J; bases not matched to a gene: 4. CDR1 SNHLY and CDR2 FYNNEI come from the germline V gene. CDR3 residues: CASRQGPDQPQHF. CDR3 DNA: TGTGCCAGCAGACAGGGGCCGGATCAGCCCCAGCATTTT.

The V gene is TRBV10-3, the J gene TRBJ1-1; TRBD1 aligns across 11 bases. The V gene end was trimmed by 3 bases and the J gene end by 3 bases; junction bases not matched to a gene: 6. Germline CDR1 and CDR2: ENHRY and SYGVKD. This CDR3 contains 16 residues. This CDR3 reads CAISDRDRGEDTEAFF. For the CDR3, the DNA is TGTGCCATCAGTGATCGGGACAGGGGGGAGGACACTGAAGCTTTCTTT.

A single count supports this clone. The chain recombines TRBV9 with TRBJ1-1; possibly TRBD1 for D (5 bases). Looked up from germline, CDR1 is SGDLS and CDR2 is YYNGEE. Trimming left V 4 bases short and J 1 base short, with 26 bases between. The CDR3 loop spans 19 amino acids. This CDR3 is CASSPRQGVGSSQNTEAFF. CDR3 nucleotide sequence: TGTGCCAGCAGCCCCAGGCAAGGGGTAGGGTCCTCGCAGAACACTGAAGCTTTCTTT.

The V and J genes are TRBV28 and TRBJ1-5, with D uncertain. CDR3 length: 16 residues. Germline loops: CDR1 MDHEN, CDR2 SYDVKM. With 6 bases removed from V and 4 bases from J, the gap between germline ends came to 19 bases. The CDR3 DNA sequence: TGTGCCAGCAGCCCTAGGCTCCCCTTGGGGAATCAGCCCCAGCATTTT. Amino acid sequence: CASSPRLPLGNQPQHF. Supplemented by reference TRBV28 and TRBJ1-5, the full variable domain reads DVKVTQSSRYLVKRTGEKVFLECVQDMDHENMFWYRQDPGLGLRLIYFSYDVKMKEKGDIPEGYSVSREKKERFSLILESASTNQTSMYLCASSPRLPLGNQPQHFGDGTRLSIL.

The genes are TRBV5-6 and TRBJ1-4, with 8 bases identical to TRBD1. The CDR3 extends over 14 amino acids. Trimming cost V 3 bases and J 5 bases; bases outside gene matches: 3. Germline V gene lookup returns CDR1 SGHDT and CDR2 YYEEEE. For the CDR3, the DNA is TGTGCCAGCAGCTCGACAGGGGAGAATGAAAAACTGTTTTTT. This gives the protein CASSSTGENEKLFF.

The rearrangement joins TRBV10-2 to TRBJ2-1, with 9 bases matching TRBD1. The germline V gene encodes CDR1 WSHSY and CDR2 SAAADI. The CDR3 runs to 15 residues. V shed 7 bases and J 9 bases; nucleotides not matched to a gene: 13. For the CDR3, the DNA is TGCGCCAGCACCTCAACCGGGACAGGGTACGGTGAGCAGTTCTTC. Translation: CASTSTGTGYGEQFF.

This chain connects TRBV5-4 to TRBJ2-5; TRBD2 aligns across 9 bases. V gave up 0 bases and J gave up 4 bases; unmatched junction bases: 1. The CDR3 runs 14 residues. CDR1 is SGHNT, CDR2 YYREEE, per germline (reference sequence). The CDR3 protein is CASSLGGRVETQYF. CDR3 coding DNA: TGTGCCAGCAGCTTGGGCGGGAGGGTAGAGACCCAGTACTTC.

The chain is built from TRBV10-3 and TRBJ1-2; 8 nucleotides agree with TRBD1. J lost 2 bases, V lost 6 bases, and 2 bases had no gene match. CDR1 and CDR2 (germline): ENHRY, SYGVKD. CDR3 size: 13 residues. Here the CDR3 DNA reads TGTGCCATCAGCAGGGGGCTGAACTATGGCTACACCTTC. This sequence encodes CAISRGLNYGYTF.

The gene calls are TRBV7-2 and TRBJ2-2; possibly TRBD1 or TRBD2 for D (5 bases each). Germline lookup yields CDR1 SGHTA and CDR2 FQGNSA. Trimming cost V 5 bases and J 2 bases, with 12 bases left between them. The CDR3 extends over 15 amino acids. Here the CDR3 reads CASSATGRNTGELFF. CDR3 nucleotide sequence: TGTGCCAGCAGCGCTACGGGGCGAAACACCGGGGAGCTGTTTTTT.

This chain connects TRBV30 to TRBJ2-7, with 7 bases that match TRBD1. Per the germline V gene, CDR1 is GTSNPN and CDR2 is SVGIG (reference sequence). The CDR3 is 13 residues long. V dropped 5 bases and J dropped 0; count of bases not matched to a gene: 4. CDR3 residues: CAWARDSSYEQYF. Written as DNA, the CDR3 is TGTGCCTGGGCTCGGGACAGCTCCTACGAGCAGTACTTC.

The V gene is TRBV10-3, the J gene TRBJ2-1; TRBD1 is a possible D gene (5 bases). Trimming cost V 4 bases and J 8 bases, with 12 bases left between them. CDR3 length: 13 amino acids. Germline V gene sequence: CDR1 ENHRY, CDR2 SYGVKD. CDR3 in DNA: TGTGCCATCAGTGGACCAGGGATGGATGAGCAGTTCTTC. It yields the protein CAISGPGMDEQFF.

V is TRBV2 and J is TRBJ2-5; the D gene could be TRBD1 or TRBD2 (5 bases each). The CDR3 has 11 amino acids. Trimming removed 10 bases at V and 4 bases at J, with 10 bases between. CDR1 and CDR2 (germline): SNHLY, FYNNEI. DNA for the CDR3: TGTGCCACCGGGACCATAGAGACCCAGTACTTC. This codes for CATGTIETQYF. The full variable domain, with the rest looked up from reference TRBV2 and TRBJ2-5, is EPEVTQTPSHQVTQMGQEVILRCVPISNHLYFYWYRQILGQKVEFLVSFYNNEISEKSEIFDDQFSVERPDGSNFTLKIRSTKLEDSAMYFCATGTIETQYFGPGTRLLVL.

This clone has only one observation. For the CDR3, the DNA is TGCGCCAGCAGGGAGGGGGGCCGAGGCACAGATACGCAGTATTTT. Protein sequence: CASREGGRGTDTQYF. The rearrangement uses TRBV5-1 and TRBJ2-3; D could derive from TRBD1 or TRBD2 (6 bases each). The CDR3 has 15 residues. V dropped 5 bases and J dropped 1 base, with 14 bases sitting between them. Germline V gives CDR1 SGHRS, CDR2 YFSETQ.

The CDR3 DNA sequence: TGTGCCAGCAGCCAAGAATTACAGGGTGAAGCTTTCTTT. Protein sequence: CASSQELQGEAFF. The genes are TRBV14 and TRBJ1-1; D is perhaps TRBD1 (6 bases). Per germline, CDR1 SGHDN and CDR2 FVKESK. Between the trimmed V and J ends, which lost 0 bases and 7 bases, there was a span of 9 bases. The CDR3 runs 13 residues.

The genes are TRBV6-5 and TRBJ2-4, with TRBD1 identical over 11 bases. The length of the CDR3 is 14 residues. Germline lookup yields CDR1 MNHEY and CDR2 SVGAGI. V was pared by 5 bases and J by 3 bases, with 0 bases of the junction left unmatched. CDR3 residues: CASSGTGGKNIQYF. Here the CDR3 DNA reads TGTGCCAGCAGTGGGACAGGGGGCAAAAACATTCAGTACTTC.